These 21 T cell receptor beta chains share one sample of origin, sequenced in a study of cytomegalovirus exposure and HLA in healthy donors. Vbeta (60) and Jbeta (13) primers were used in the PCR. The data were produced by immunoSEQ multiplex PCR, yet TCRdb's version contains in-frame clones alone and is incomplete. The sample contains under 150,000 clones, roughly 70% of which appear only once. Material for sequencing was PBMCs. Receptors originate from a woman aged 18-29 years in good health and CMV-seronegative.

The genes are TRBV6-5 and TRBJ1-1, with TRBD1 matching 8 bases. This CDR3 contains 14 residues. With V trimmed by 2 bases and J by 1 base, 0 bases remained unmatched. Germline assignment: CDR1 MNHEY and CDR2 SVGAGI. This CDR3 reads CASSYQGANTEAFF. The CDR3 region has the DNA TGTGCCAGCAGTTACCAGGGGGCGAACACTGAAGCTTTCTTT.

The chain uses TRBV2 and TRBJ2-1, with D possibly TRBD1 on 6 matching bases. This CDR3 has 13 amino acids. CDR1 is SNHLY, CDR2 FYNNEI, per germline. The ends were cut back, 4 bases at V and 6 bases at J, with 10 bases in the middle. The CDR3 DNA sequence: TGTGCCAGCAGTGGGCAGGGGTTCAATGAGCAGTTCTTC. The encoded protein is CASSGQGFNEQFF.

V usage is TRBV4-1 and J usage is TRBJ2-1; 8 bases are a match to TRBD2. J lost 8 bases, V lost 4 bases, and 13 bases had no gene match. This CDR3 region has 16 residues. The germline gives CDR1 MGHRA, CDR2 YSYEKL. CDR3 coding DNA: TGCGCCAGCAGCCTAACAGCGGGGGCCACCTGGGATGAGCAGTTCTTC. Its translation is CASSLTAGATWDEQFF.

The chain employs TRBV30 and TRBJ2-1; 9 bases align to TRBD2. Germline loops: CDR1 GTSNPN, CDR2 SVGIG (reference sequence). Germline trimming cut 5 bases from V and 3 bases from J; bases unmatched to any gene: 5. The CDR3 runs to 14 residues. CDR3: CAWGASGVYNEQFF. The CDR3 bases are TGTGCCTGGGGCGCTAGCGGGGTCTACAATGAGCAGTTCTTC.

The gene calls are TRBV9 and TRBJ2-2; D is ambiguous. CDR1 and CDR2 (germline): SGDLS, YYNGEE. Trimming removed 4 bases at V and 4 bases at J, with 11 bases between. This CDR3 contains 14 residues. CDR3 DNA: TGTGCCAGCAGCCCCCGTTTGGCCACCGGGGAGCTGTTTTTT. Translated: CASSPRLATGELFF.

The V and J genes are TRBV10-3 and TRBJ2-7; no reliable D call. Looked up from germline, CDR1 is ENHRY and CDR2 is SYGVKD. CDR3 length: 13 amino acids. V was cut by 2 bases and J by 5 bases, with 10 bases left in between. In nucleotides, the CDR3 is TGTGCCATCAGTGAGGACATTACCCACGAGCAGTACTTC. As protein: CAISEDITHEQYF.

The chain recombines TRBV30 with TRBJ2-7; D remains ambiguous. Germline lookup yields CDR1 GTSNPN and CDR2 SVGIG (reference sequence). Trimming shortened V by 2 bases and J by 5 bases, and 4 bases separated the two germline ends. This CDR3 is built from 10 residues. CDR3 sequence (DNA): TGTGCCTGGAGTTCCGACGAGCAGTACTTC. Translating it yields CAWSSDEQYF. The variable domain in full, completed from reference TRBV30 and TRBJ2-7, reads SQTIHQWPATLVQPVGSPLSLECTVEGTSNPNLYWYRQAAGRGLQLLFYSVGIGQISSEVPQNLSASRPQDRQFILSSKKLLLSDSGFYLCAWSSDEQYFGPGTRLTVT.

CDR3 protein: CASSLVGRATYEQYF. CDR3 bases: TGTGCCAGCAGCTTGGTCGGCAGGGCGACCTACGAGCAGTACTTC. The chain links TRBV5-6 to TRBJ2-7; a weak D match, TRBD1 (5 bases). The CDR3 covers 15 residues. Germline loops: CDR1 SGHDT, CDR2 YYEEEE. With 0 bases removed from V and 2 bases from J, the gap between germline ends came to 12 bases.

The rearrangement joins TRBV5-4 to TRBJ1-1; maybe TRBD1 (6 bases). In germline, CDR1 is SGHNT, CDR2 YYREEE (reference sequence). V shed 4 bases and J shed 8 bases, with 15 bases lying between them. This CDR3 is 13 amino acids long. The DNA of the CDR3 is TGTGCCAGCAGCGCGAACAACAGGGAAGAAGCTTTCTTT. This sequence encodes CASSANNREEAFF.

This chain joins TRBV6-5 and TRBJ1-4; D might be TRBD1 (6 bases). The germline V gene encodes CDR1 MNHEY and CDR2 SVGAGI. The CDR3 covers 16 residues. The V end was cut by 0 bases, the J end by 6 bases, with 14 bases between. This CDR3 reads CASSYSGGALHEKLFF. The CDR3 DNA reads as TGTGCCAGCAGTTACTCCGGGGGGGCTCTTCATGAAAAACTGTTTTTT.

This sequence joins TRBV6-1 and TRBJ1-1; no reliable D call. Deletions cut 3 bases from V and 0 bases from J, with 11 bases between. Per germline, CDR1 MNHNS and CDR2 SASEGT. CDR3 length: 15 residues. The CDR3 region is CASSDGPRMNTEAFF. The CDR3 bases are TGTGCCAGCAGTGATGGGCCCCGCATGAACACTGAAGCTTTCTTT.

The gene calls are TRBV5-1 and TRBJ1-6; no clear D. The germline CDR1 and CDR2 sequences are SGHRS and YFSETQ. The CDR3 consists of 12 residues. The germline V and J ends were trimmed by 3 bases and 8 bases, with 6 bases remaining between them. CDR3 DNA sequence: TGCGCCAGCAGCTACCGAGATTCACCCCTCCACTTT. Amino acid sequence: CASSYRDSPLHF.

The chain employs TRBV4-1 and TRBJ2-7, with D maybe TRBD2 (6 bases). Germline V CDR1 and CDR2: MGHRA, YSYEKL. The CDR3 contains 15 residues. Trimming removed 1 base from V and 2 bases from J, with 12 bases in between. The CDR3, as DNA: TGCGCCAGCAGCCAAGGTCGCGGGGACCCCTACGAGCAGTACTTC. Its protein product is CASSQGRGDPYEQYF.

V is TRBV6-1 and J is TRBJ1-5, with a weak D call TRBD1 (6 bases). Germline values: CDR1 MNHNS, CDR2 SASEGT. V lost 4 bases and J lost 4, with 20 bases in between. The CDR3 runs to 17 residues. CDR3 bases: TGTGCCAGCAGTGGAGCGCGATTCGGACAGAAGAATCAGCCCCAGCATTTT. This translates into CASSGARFGQKNQPQHF.

The chain employs TRBV28 and TRBJ1-1; D uncertain. Germline V lookup: CDR1 MDHEN, CDR2 SYDVKM. V was cut by 10 bases and J by 1 base, with 25 bases left in between. This CDR3 region has 17 residues. Here the CDR3 reads CAIATNPGRLRNTEAFF. CDR3 nucleotides: TGTGCCATCGCGACCAATCCCGGGAGGTTGAGGAACACTGAAGCTTTCTTT.

This rearrangement joins TRBV5-6 to TRBJ2-3; 7 bases are shared with TRBD2. The CDR3 spans 15 residues. The V segment lost 4 bases and the J segment 3 bases; nucleotides outside the gene matches: 8. In germline, CDR1 is SGHDT, CDR2 YYEEEE. This CDR3 reads CASSRVGGSTDTQYF. CDR3 in DNA: TGTGCCAGCAGCCGGGTGGGGGGGAGTACAGATACGCAGTATTTT.

The V call is TRBV4-1, the J call TRBJ1-5; unclear D gene. V lost 4 bases to trimming and J lost 5 bases, with 9 bases between them. Germline CDR1 is MGHRA and CDR2 is YSYEKL. The CDR3 has 13 amino acids. CDR3 coding DNA: TGCGCCAGCAGCCGCCAGGATTATCAGCCCCAGCATTTT. This translates into CASSRQDYQPQHF.

Only one count was recorded for this clone. The V call is TRBV30, the J call TRBJ2-7; a possible D gene is TRBD1 (6 bases). CDR1 is GTSNPN and CDR2 is SVGIG in the germline V gene (reference sequence). The CDR3 extends over 12 amino acids. The germline V and J ends were trimmed by 0 bases and 6 bases, with 9 bases remaining between them. The CDR3 sequence: CAWSVGAPEQYF. CDR3 DNA: TGTGCCTGGAGTGTGGGGGCTCCCGAGCAGTACTTC.

The J gene is TRBJ1-2, the V gene TRBV6-5; no firm D call. The CDR3 contains 14 residues. Germline assignment: CDR1 MNHEY and CDR2 SVGAGI. Trimming pared 5 bases from V and 0 bases from J, leaving 10 bases between. The CDR3 sequence: CASSAGEANYGYTF. The CDR3 nucleotides read TGTGCCAGCAGTGCAGGTGAAGCTAACTATGGCTACACCTTC.

Notes on this clone: Within the sample, other DNA sequences also encode this same CDR3. CDR3 amino acids: CASRWGGNTEAFF. In DNA form, the CDR3 reads TGTGCCAGCAGATGGGGGGGGAACACTGAAGCTTTCTTT. The chain links TRBV27 to TRBJ1-1, with TRBD1 as a possible D gene (5 bases). The CDR3 length is 13 residues. Germline V gene data show CDR1 as MNHEY and CDR2 as SMNVEV (reference sequence). V was trimmed by 6 bases and J by 1 base, leaving 9 bases between them.

This clone was recorded once. The chain joins TRBV27 to TRBJ2-2; the D gene is possibly TRBD1 (5 bases). The V end lost 4 bases, the J end lost 0 bases, and 6 bases lay between the germline ends. Per the germline V gene, CDR1 is MNHEY and CDR2 is SMNVEV (reference sequence). The CDR3 consists of 14 residues. CDR3 sequence reads: CASSWGPNTGELFF. CDR3 nucleotides: TGTGCCAGCAGTTGGGGCCCGAACACCGGGGAGCTGTTTTTT.